The next 27 T cell receptor beta chains were all read from a single sample in a study of OX40 agonist ivuxolimab in advanced cancers. TCRdb's table, derived via immunoSEQ multiplex PCR, lists solely in-frame clones and lacks some. There are about 31,000 clones in the sample; 90% to 95% occur only once, and approximately 25% lies in the top ten. Sequencing was performed on CD4+ or CD8+ T cells sorted from blood, taken in a trial of the OX40 agonist ivuxolimab. Receptor source: an adult with an advanced solid tumor such as melanoma, head and neck, liver or kidney cancer.

The V call is TRBV9, the J call TRBJ2-7; TRBD1 might be the D (6 bases). Germline CDR1 is SGDLS and CDR2 is YYNGEE. Trimming pared 0 bases from V and 7 bases from J, leaving 11 bases between. CDR3 length: 13 residues. This chain's CDR3 is CASSVGWGQEQYF. CDR3 nucleotide sequence: TGTGCCAGCAGCGTAGGTTGGGGGCAGGAGCAGTACTTC.

The DNA of the CDR3 is TGTGCCAGCAGCTTGGGACTAGAATCTTATGAGCAGTTCTTC. Translating gives CASSLGLESYEQFF. The rearrangement joins TRBV7-9 to TRBJ2-1, with 8 nucleotides matching TRBD2. V lost 3 bases to trimming and J lost 8 bases; unmatched junction nucleotides: 6. The germline V gene encodes CDR1 SEHNR and CDR2 FQNEAQ (reference sequence). The CDR3 has 14 amino acids.

The V call is TRBV6-5, the J call TRBJ1-1; tentatively, D is TRBD1 (6 bases). The CDR3 extends over 11 amino acids. Germline CDR1 and CDR2: MNHEY and SVGAGI. V was shortened by 6 bases and J by 5 bases, with 7 bases between the two germline ends. CDR3 in amino acids: CASRRGTEAFF. For the CDR3, the DNA is TGTGCCAGCAGGAGGGGGACTGAAGCTTTCTTT.

V usage is TRBV27 and J usage is TRBJ2-1; 11 nucleotides line up with TRBD2. With V trimmed by 5 bases and J by 9 bases, 9 bases remained unmatched. Germline CDR1 is MNHEY and CDR2 is SMNVEV (reference sequence). The CDR3 extends over 15 amino acids. The CDR3: CASSPIAGGPFEQFF. The CDR3 coding sequence is TGTGCCAGCAGTCCGATAGCGGGAGGGCCCTTTGAGCAGTTCTTC.

This clone was seen only once. The chain uses TRBV6-6 and TRBJ2-3, with a weak D call TRBD1 (5 bases). With 3 bases removed from V and 2 bases from J, the gap between germline ends came to 15 bases. The CDR3 totals 16 residues. Germline V gene lookup returns CDR1 MNHNY and CDR2 SVGAGI (reference sequence). In DNA form, the CDR3 reads TGTGCCAGCAGTTATTGGTCCGACAGTTTCACAGATACGCAGTATTTT. Its protein is CASSYWSDSFTDTQYF.

As for this clone: Other nucleotide sequences from this sample produce the same CDR3. The chain combines TRBV4-1 with TRBJ1-4; D is possibly TRBD1 (5 bases). Trimming cost V 6 bases and J 2 bases, with 19 bases left between them. This CDR3 contains 17 residues. In germline, CDR1 is MGHRA, CDR2 YSYEKL. The CDR3 bases are TGCGCCAGCAGTCAGCCTAATGGGGGTCGGACTAATGAAAAACTGTTTTTT. Its protein is CASSQPNGGRTNEKLFF.

DNA of the CDR3: TGTGCCAGCAGTGAACGTGAGGAGAACACTGAAGCTTTCTTT. Translating it yields CASSEREENTEAFF. The chain recombines TRBV6-1 with TRBJ1-1; no definite D call. The length of the CDR3 is 14 residues. The V and J ends lost 2 bases and 1 base respectively, with 8 bases between them. Germline-derived CDR1 and CDR2 are MNHNS and SASEGT.

The chain's CDR3 is CASNSLQGLEGTDTQYF. CDR3 DNA sequence: TGTGCCAGCAACTCGCTCCAGGGACTAGAGGGTACAGATACGCAGTATTTT. This chain joins TRBV27 and TRBJ2-3; 8 nucleotides match TRBD2. V shed 7 bases and J 3 bases; nucleotides not matched to a gene: 15. Germline V lookup: CDR1 MNHEY, CDR2 SMNVEV (reference sequence). The CDR3 loop spans 17 amino acids.

The chain couples TRBV6-8 to TRBJ2-5, with TRBD1 matching 7 bases. Unmatched junction bases numbered 19, after V lost 7 bases and J lost 2 bases. The CDR3 length is 18 residues. Germline V gene lookup returns CDR1 MNHGY and CDR2 SAAAGT. CDR3 in DNA: TGTGCCAGCATGGCCCGTTATGGGGCACAGGGGAGACAAGAGACCCAGTACTTC. This translates into CASMARYGAQGRQETQYF.

This clone came up a few times. The chain's CDR3 is CASSLGQGTGYTF. In DNA, the CDR3 is TGTGCCAGCTCACTTGGACAGGGAACGGGCTACACCTTC. This chain uses TRBV18 with TRBJ1-2, with 8 bases that match TRBD1. Per germline, CDR1 KGHSH and CDR2 LQKENI. The CDR3 is 13 residues long. V lost 4 bases, J lost 8 bases, and 6 bases stayed unmatched.

The chain carries TRBV7-3 and TRBJ2-1; TRBD2 matches 10 bases. With V trimmed by 4 bases and J by 0 bases, 12 bases remained unmatched. The CDR3 is 19 amino acids. Germline CDR1 and CDR2: SGHTA and FQGTGA. CDR3 region: CASSSLAGVARISYNEQFF. CDR3 sequence (DNA): TGTGCCAGCAGCTCCCTAGCGGGGGTCGCCCGTATCTCCTACAATGAGCAGTTCTTC.

CDR3 residues: CASSPPAPSSYEQYF. The CDR3 region has the DNA TGTGCCAGCAGTCCCCCGGCCCCGAGCTCCTACGAGCAGTACTTC. The rearrangement uses TRBV28 and TRBJ2-7; D call uncertain. The germline V gene encodes CDR1 MDHEN and CDR2 SYDVKM. Trimming pared 5 bases from V and 0 bases from J, leaving 14 bases between. This CDR3 is 15 amino acids long. Based on the CDR3 plus reference TRBV28 and TRBJ2-7, the full variable domain is DVKVTQSSRYLVKRTGEKVFLECVQDMDHENMFWYRQDPGLGLRLIYFSYDVKMKEKGDIPEGYSVSREKKERFSLILESASTNQTSMYLCASSPPAPSSYEQYFGPGTRLTVT.

CDR3 loop: CASRPGQGAGTEAFF. As DNA, the CDR3 is TGTGCCAGCAGGCCCGGACAGGGGGCCGGGACTGAAGCTTTCTTT. The rearrangement links TRBV2 to TRBJ1-1, with TRBD1 identical over 11 bases. This CDR3 spans 15 amino acids. The V gene end was trimmed by 6 bases and the J gene end by 5 bases; junction bases not matched to a gene: 8. The germline V gene has CDR1 SNHLY and CDR2 FYNNEI. The whole variable domain, remainder taken from reference TRBV2 and TRBJ1-1, is EPEVTQTPSHQVTQMGQEVILRCVPISNHLYFYWYRQILGQKVEFLVSFYNNEISEKSEIFDDQFSVERPDGSNFTLKIRSTKLEDSAMYFCASRPGQGAGTEAFFGQGTRLTVV.

The gene calls are TRBV7-9 and TRBJ2-7, with a tentative D call TRBD2 (5 bases). Germline lookup yields CDR1 SEHNR and CDR2 FQNEAQ (reference sequence). CDR3 length: 13 residues. The ends were cut back, 5 bases at V and 3 bases at J, with 11 bases in the middle. For the CDR3, the DNA is TGTGCCAGCAGCCCCTTCCGGGACTACGAGCAGTACTTC. Residues: CASSPFRDYEQYF.

This chain joins TRBV28 and TRBJ2-1, with D unresolved. The CDR3 is 14 residues long. Germline V lookup: CDR1 MDHEN, CDR2 SYDVKM. V was trimmed by 2 bases and J by 7 bases, leaving 12 bases between them. CDR3 residues: CASSLMASRNEQFF. Written as DNA, the CDR3 is TGTGCCAGCAGTTTAATGGCTAGTCGGAATGAGCAGTTCTTC.

This chain connects TRBV6-5 to TRBJ2-5; 10 bases are a match to TRBD1. This CDR3 is 12 amino acids long. Trimming cost V 10 bases and J 4 bases; bases outside gene matches: 3. The germline CDR1 and CDR2 sequences are MNHEY and SVGAGI. DNA for the CDR3: TGTGCCATCGGACAGGGGGGAGAGACCCAGTACTTC. This encodes CAIGQGGETQYF.

The chain joins TRBV9 to TRBJ2-7; D uncertain. Trimming shortened V by 4 bases and J by 1 base, and 12 bases separated the two germline ends. The CDR3 runs to 14 residues. Germline CDR1 is SGDLS and CDR2 is YYNGEE. CDR3 sequence: CASSPRLLSYEQYF. CDR3 bases: TGTGCCAGCAGCCCACGTCTATTGTCCTACGAGCAGTACTTC.

CDR3 region: CASSSGTDPWGTF. In nucleotides, the CDR3 is TGCGCCAGCAGCTCCGGGACAGACCCCTGGGGCACCTTC. V gene TRBV5-1 combines with J gene TRBJ1-2, with 7 bases fitting TRBD1. CDR1 and CDR2 from the germline V gene are SGHRS and YFSETQ. The CDR3 loop spans 13 amino acids. J was trimmed by 13 bases and V by 3 bases; bases with no gene match: 12. The entire variable domain, with the rest obtained from reference TRBV5-1 and TRBJ1-2, is as follows: KAGVTQTPRYLIKTRGQQVTLSCSPISGHRSVSWYQQTPGQGLQFLFEYFSETQRNKGNFPGRFSGRQFSNSRSEMNVSTLELGDSALYLCASSSGTDPWGTFGSGTRLTVV.

The J gene is TRBJ2-1, the V gene TRBV15; the D gene could be TRBD1 or TRBD2 (5 bases each). The germline gives CDR1 LNHNV, CDR2 YYDKDF (reference sequence). With 0 bases removed from V and 7 bases from J, the gap between germline ends came to 22 bases. The CDR3 length is 18 residues. The CDR3 reads CATSRDDLGPQWGNEQFF. In nucleotides, the CDR3 is TGTGCCACCAGCAGAGATGACCTGGGACCCCAATGGGGGAATGAGCAGTTCTTC.

V usage is TRBV10-3 and J usage is TRBJ2-2, with D tentatively TRBD1 (6 bases). This CDR3 is built from 14 residues. Germline V gene lookup returns CDR1 ENHRY and CDR2 SYGVKD. V lost 2 bases and J 2 bases, leaving 6 bases between the germline ends. CDR3 nucleotides: TGTGCCATCAGTGAGGGGACAAACACCGGGGAGCTGTTTTTT. Amino acids: CAISEGTNTGELFF.

This clone was detected a few times. This rearrangement joins TRBV6-5 to TRBJ1-2, with D possibly matching TRBD1 (5 bases). This CDR3 has 13 amino acids. V lost 0 bases and J lost 3, with 5 bases in between. Germline V gene data show CDR1 as MNHEY and CDR2 as SVGAGI. The CDR3 loop reads CASSYSTDYGYTF. For the CDR3, the DNA is TGTGCCAGCAGTTACTCGACAGACTATGGCTACACCTTC.

In nucleotides, the CDR3 is TGTGCCAGCAGCTTCGACAGGGAGATCACGAACACTGAAGCTTTCTTT. Its protein product is CASSFDREITNTEAFF. The chain recombines TRBV11-1 with TRBJ1-1, with 7 bases that match TRBD1. The V gene's germline CDR1 is SGHAT and CDR2 FQDESV (reference sequence). V shed 3 bases, J shed 1 base, and the junction held 8 bases outside the gene matches. The CDR3 contains 16 residues.

CDR3 nucleotide sequence: TGCAGGGCCGGGACAGGGGTTAACGAGCAGTTCTTC. Protein sequence: CRAGTGVNEQFF. The chain uses TRBV29-1 and TRBJ2-1; 10 nucleotides align to TRBD1. CDR1 is SQVTM, CDR2 ANQGSEA, per germline. The CDR3 sequence is 12 residues long.

The chain is built from TRBV28 and TRBJ2-1; D assignment may be TRBD1 or TRBD2 (5 bases each). There are 16 residues in the CDR3. CDR1 MDHEN and CDR2 SYDVKM come from the germline V gene. Trimming removed 6 bases from V and 3 bases from J, with 18 bases in between. CDR3 sequence: CASSLSGLPRYNEQFF. CDR3 DNA sequence: TGTGCCAGCAGCCTATCGGGGCTACCCCGCTACAATGAGCAGTTCTTC.

V usage is TRBV6-1 and J usage is TRBJ2-1; possibly TRBD2 for D (6 bases). The CDR3 runs 15 residues. The V and J ends lost 7 bases and 4 bases respectively, with 17 bases between them. The germline CDR1 and CDR2 sequences are MNHNS and SASEGT. The CDR3 is CASIPSSELYNEQFF. The CDR3 DNA follows: TGTGCCAGCATCCCATCTAGCGAACTATACAATGAGCAGTTCTTC.

The chain joins TRBV19 to TRBJ2-7; TRBD2 is a possible D gene (6 bases). The germline V gene encodes CDR1 LNHDA and CDR2 SQIVND (reference sequence). Trimming shortened V by 6 bases and J by 1 base, and 10 bases separated the two germline ends. There are 13 residues in the CDR3. Here the CDR3 reads CASSNGLSYEQYF. For the CDR3, the DNA is TGTGCCAGTAGCAACGGACTATCCTACGAGCAGTACTTC. Filled out from reference TRBV19 and TRBJ2-7, the complete variable domain reads DGGITQSPKYLFRKEGQNVTLSCEQNLNHDAMYWYRQDPGQGLRLIYYSQIVNDFQKGDIAEGYSVSREKKESFPLTVTSAQKNPTAFYLCASSNGLSYEQYFGPGTRLTVT.

The chain has TRBV7-2 and TRBJ2-7; unclear D gene. V lost 3 bases and J lost 0, with 9 bases in between. CDR1 is SGHTA and CDR2 is FQGNSA in the germline V gene. The CDR3 length is 14 residues. The CDR3 DNA reads as TGTGCCAGCAGCTTGGGCATCCGCTCCTACGAGCAGTACTTC. Amino acids: CASSLGIRSYEQYF.